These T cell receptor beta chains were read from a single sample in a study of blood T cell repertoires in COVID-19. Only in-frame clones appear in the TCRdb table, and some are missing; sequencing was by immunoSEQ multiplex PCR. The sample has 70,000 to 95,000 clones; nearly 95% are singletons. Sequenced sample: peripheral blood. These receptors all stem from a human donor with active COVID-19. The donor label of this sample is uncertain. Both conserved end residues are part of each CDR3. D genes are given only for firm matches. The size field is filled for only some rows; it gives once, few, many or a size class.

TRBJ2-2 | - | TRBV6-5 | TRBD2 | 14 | CASSSSGAGGELFF | TGTGCCAGCAGCTCTAGCGGAGCGGGCGGGGAGCTGTTTTTT
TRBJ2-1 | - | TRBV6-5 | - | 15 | CASTRDWSSYNEQFF | TGTGCCAGCACCCGGGACTGGAGCTCCTACAATGAGCAGTTCTTC
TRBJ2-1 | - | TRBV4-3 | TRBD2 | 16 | CASSQDQTSGAFEQFF | TGCGCCAGCAGCCAAGATCAGACTAGCGGGGCCTTTGAGCAGTTCTTC
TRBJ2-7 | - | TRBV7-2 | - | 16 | CASSTGNGRPPYEQYF | TGTGCCAGCAGCACCGGAAATGGCAGGCCTCCCTACGAGCAGTACTTC
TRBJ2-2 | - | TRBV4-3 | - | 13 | CASTQDMTGELFF | TGCGCCAGCACGCAGGACATGACCGGGGAGCTGTTTTTT
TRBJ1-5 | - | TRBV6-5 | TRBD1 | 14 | CASSTGTDYQPQHF | TGTGCCAGCAGCACAGGGACAGATTATCAGCCCCAGCATTTT
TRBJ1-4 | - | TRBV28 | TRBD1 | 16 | CASIPGQGAGFEKLFF | TGTGCCAGCATCCCCGGCCAGGGGGCCGGGTTTGAAAAACTGTTTTTT
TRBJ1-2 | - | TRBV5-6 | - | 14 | CASSYGEGDYGYTF | TGTGCCAGCAGTTACGGGGAGGGGGACTATGGCTACACCTTC
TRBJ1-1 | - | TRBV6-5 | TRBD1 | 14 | CASNPQGLGTEAFF | TGTGCCAGCAACCCACAGGGGTTGGGGACTGAAGCTTTCTTT
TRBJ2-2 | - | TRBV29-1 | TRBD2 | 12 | CSVEGGDRELFF | TGCAGCGTTGAGGGGGGGGACCGGGAGCTGTTTTTT
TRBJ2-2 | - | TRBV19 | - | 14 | CASRVLHHPGELFF | TGTGCCAGTAGGGTACTCCACCACCCCGGGGAGCTGTTTTTT
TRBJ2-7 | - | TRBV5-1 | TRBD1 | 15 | CASSTGQGGSYEQYF | TGCGCCAGCAGCACGGGACAGGGGGGGTCCTACGAGCAGTACTTC
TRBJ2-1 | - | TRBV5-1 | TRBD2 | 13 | CARRTGGPNEQFF | TGCGCCAGACGAACGGGGGGGCCAAATGAGCAGTTCTTC
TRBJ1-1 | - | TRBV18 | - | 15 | CASSPDFSGVEEAFF | TGTGCCAGCTCACCAGATTTCTCAGGGGTCGAAGAAGCTTTCTTT
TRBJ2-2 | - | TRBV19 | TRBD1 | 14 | CASRLQGAGGELFF | TGTGCCAGTAGATTACAGGGGGCAGGCGGGGAGCTGTTTTTT
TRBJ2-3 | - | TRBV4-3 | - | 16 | CASSQDRGPSTDTQYF | TGCGCCAGCAGCCAAGATCGTGGCCCTAGCACAGATACGCAGTATTTT
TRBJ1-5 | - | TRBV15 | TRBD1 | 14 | CATDPGGGNQPQHF | TGTGCCACCGATCCAGGGGGAGGCAATCAGCCCCAGCATTTT
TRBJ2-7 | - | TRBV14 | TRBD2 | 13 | CASSLGDGGWKYF | TGTGCCAGCAGCCTAGGAGACGGGGGGTGGAAGTACTTC
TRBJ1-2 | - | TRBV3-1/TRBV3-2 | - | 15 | CASSQALGGLYGYTF | TGTGCCAGCAGCCAAGCTCTCGGGGGTTTATATGGCTACACCTTC
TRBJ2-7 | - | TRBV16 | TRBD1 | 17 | CASSQSSGGQATYEQYF | TGTGCCAGCAGCCAATCCTCCGGCGGACAGGCCACCTACGAGCAGTACTTC
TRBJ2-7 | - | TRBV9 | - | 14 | CASGPGLWGYEQYF | TGTGCCAGCGGACCGGGACTCTGGGGCTACGAGCAGTACTTC
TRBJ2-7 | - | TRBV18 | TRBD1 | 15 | CASSPSGTGPYEQYF | TGTGCCAGCTCACCCTCCGGGACAGGACCCTACGAGCAGTACTTC
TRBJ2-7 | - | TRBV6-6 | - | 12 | CASRLQGYEQYF | TGTGCCAGCCGTTTACAGGGATACGAGCAGTACTTC
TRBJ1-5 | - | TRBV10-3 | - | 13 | CAISTGINQPQHF | TGTGCCATCAGTACAGGAATTAATCAGCCCCAGCATTTT
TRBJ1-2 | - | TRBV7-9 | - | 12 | CASSGVIYGYTF | TGTGCCAGCTCGGGAGTGATCTATGGCTACACCTTC
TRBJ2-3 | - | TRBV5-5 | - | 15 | CASSLTGISTDTQYF | TGTGCCAGCAGCTTAACAGGGATAAGCACAGATACGCAGTATTTT
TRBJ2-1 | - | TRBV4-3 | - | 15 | CASSLARGQGNEQFF | TGCGCCAGCAGCCTCGCGCGGGGCCAGGGCAATGAGCAGTTCTTC
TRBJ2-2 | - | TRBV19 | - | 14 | CASRKPGLAGELFF | TGTGCCAGTAGGAAACCAGGTCTTGCCGGGGAGCTGTTTTTT
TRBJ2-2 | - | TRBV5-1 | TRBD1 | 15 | CASSLGQGNTGELFF | TGCGCCAGCAGCTTGGGACAGGGGAACACCGGGGAGCTGTTTTTT
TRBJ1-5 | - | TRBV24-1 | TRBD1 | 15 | CATSPGQDSNQPQHF | TGTGCCACCAGTCCCGGACAGGATAGCAATCAGCCCCAGCATTTT
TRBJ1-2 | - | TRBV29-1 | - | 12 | CSVRPGSPGYTF | TGCAGCGTTCGACCGGGGAGCCCTGGCTACACCTTC
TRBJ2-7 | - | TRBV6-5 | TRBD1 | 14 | CASSPGTGSYEQYF | TGTGCCAGCAGTCCCGGGACAGGGTCCTACGAGCAGTACTTC
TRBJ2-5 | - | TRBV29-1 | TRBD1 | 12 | CSVGQASGAQYF | TGCAGCGTGGGACAGGCCTCCGGGGCCCAGTACTTC
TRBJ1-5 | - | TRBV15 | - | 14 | CATSRPGGNQPQHF | TGTGCCACCAGCAGACCTGGGGGGAATCAGCCCCAGCATTTT
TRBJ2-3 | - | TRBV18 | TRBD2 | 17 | CASSPRTSGPSTDTQYF | TGTGCCAGCTCACCCAGGACTAGCGGACCAAGCACAGATACGCAGTATTTT
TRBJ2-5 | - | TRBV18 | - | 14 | CASSPVQNQETQYF | TGTGCCAGCTCACCCGTACAGAACCAAGAGACCCAGTACTTC
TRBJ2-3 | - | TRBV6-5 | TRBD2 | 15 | CASSNLAGGPVTQYF | TGTGCCAGCAGTAACCTAGCGGGGGGGCCGGTTACGCAGTATTTT
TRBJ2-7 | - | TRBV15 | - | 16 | CATSSRQAGQHYEQYF | TGTGCCACCAGCAGTCGACAGGCGGGACAGCACTACGAGCAGTACTTC
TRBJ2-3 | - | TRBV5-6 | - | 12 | CASSWGPDTQYF | TGTGCCAGCAGCTGGGGGCCAGATACGCAGTATTTT
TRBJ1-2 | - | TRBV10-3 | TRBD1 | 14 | CAIRGQGTDYGYTF | TGTGCCATCAGGGGACAGGGGACGGACTATGGCTACACCTTC
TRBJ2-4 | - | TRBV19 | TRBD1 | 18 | CASSIEVTDRGRGNIQYF | TGTGCCAGTAGTATAGAAGTCACGGACAGGGGGAGAGGGAACATTCAGTACTTC
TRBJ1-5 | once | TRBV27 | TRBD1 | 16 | CASSETRGRVYQPQHF | TGTGCCAGCAGCGAAACCAGGGGGCGCGTTTATCAGCCCCAGCATTTT
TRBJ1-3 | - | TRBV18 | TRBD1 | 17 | CASSSQTQGVTGNTIYF | TGTGCCAGCTCATCGCAGACACAGGGGGTTACTGGAAACACCATATATTTT
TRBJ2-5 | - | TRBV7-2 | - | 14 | CASSPAGFQETQYF | TGTGCCAGCAGCCCAGCGGGTTTCCAAGAGACCCAGTACTTC
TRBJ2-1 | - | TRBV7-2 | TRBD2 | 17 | CASSLAQLAGGKVEQFF | TGTGCCAGCAGCTTAGCCCAACTAGCGGGGGGAAAAGTTGAGCAGTTCTTC
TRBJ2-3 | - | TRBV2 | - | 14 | CASSERRGRDTQYF | TGTGCCAGCAGTGAAAGGCGGGGAAGGGATACGCAGTATTTT
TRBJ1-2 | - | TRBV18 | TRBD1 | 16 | CASSPDRGVTNYGYTF | TGTGCCAGCTCACCCGACAGGGGAGTGACTAACTATGGCTACACCTTC
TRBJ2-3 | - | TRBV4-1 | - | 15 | CASSQVGAGTDTQYF | TGCGCCAGCAGCCAAGTGGGAGCGGGCACAGATACGCAGTATTTT
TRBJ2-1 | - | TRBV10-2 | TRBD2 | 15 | CASSETSGSYNEQFF | TGCGCCAGCAGTGAGACTAGCGGGTCCTACAATGAGCAGTTCTTC
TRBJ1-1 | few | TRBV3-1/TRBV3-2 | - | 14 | CASSNSGFGVEAFF | TGTGCCAGCAGTAACAGCGGTTTCGGGGTGGAAGCTTTCTTT
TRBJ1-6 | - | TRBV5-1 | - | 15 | CASSLAVASGSPLHF | TGCGCCAGCAGCCTAGCTGTAGCCTCGGGTTCACCCCTCCACTTT
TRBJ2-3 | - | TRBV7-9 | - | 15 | CASSLPRGLADTQYF | TGTGCCAGCAGCTTACCGCGGGGTCTGGCAGATACGCAGTATTTT
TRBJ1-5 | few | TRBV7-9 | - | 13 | CASSLVSDQPQHF | TGTGCCAGCAGCTTAGTCTCAGATCAGCCCCAGCATTTT
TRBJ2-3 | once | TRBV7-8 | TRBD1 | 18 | CASSLARVGTGGTDTQYF | TGTGCCAGCAGCTTAGCGCGAGTGGGGACAGGGGGCACAGATACGCAGTATTTT
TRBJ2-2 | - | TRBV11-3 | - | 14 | CASRVYSYTGELFF | TGTGCCAGCAGGGTTTATAGCTACACCGGGGAGCTGTTTTTT